This T cell receptor beta chain was observed in a study of PD-1 blockade in classical Hodgkin lymphoma. Following autologous stem cell transplantation, relapse occurred in every patient, and exposure to brentuximab vedotin varied. Clones were read by immunoSEQ multiplex PCR, and TCRdb kept only the in-frame ones, dropping some. The table shows approximately 89,000 clones, with approximately 88% occurring only once. Looked up from germline, CDR1 is SEHNR and CDR2 is FQNEAQ (reference sequence). Trimming pared 2 bases from V and 4 bases from J, leaving 6 bases between. This CDR3 is 13 amino acids long.

Sequencing was performed on peripheral blood mononuclear cells (PBMCs), taken at baseline. The receptor comes from a human donor with classical Hodgkin lymphoma. The rearrangement uses TRBV7-9 and TRBJ2-1, with D unclear. The CDR3 reads CASSLSGYNEQFF. CDR3 in DNA: TGTGCCAGCAGCTTAAGTGGTTACAATGAGCAGTTCTTC.